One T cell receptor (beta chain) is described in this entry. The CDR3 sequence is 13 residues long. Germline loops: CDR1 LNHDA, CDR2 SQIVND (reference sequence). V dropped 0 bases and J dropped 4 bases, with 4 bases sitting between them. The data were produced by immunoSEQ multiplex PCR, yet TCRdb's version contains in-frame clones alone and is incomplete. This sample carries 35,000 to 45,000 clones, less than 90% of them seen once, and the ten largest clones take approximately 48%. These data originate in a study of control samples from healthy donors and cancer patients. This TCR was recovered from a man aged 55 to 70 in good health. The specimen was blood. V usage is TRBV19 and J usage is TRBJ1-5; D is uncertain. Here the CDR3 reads CASSIESNQPQHF. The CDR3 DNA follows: TGTGCCAGTAGTATAGAGAGTAATCAGCCCCAGCATTTT.